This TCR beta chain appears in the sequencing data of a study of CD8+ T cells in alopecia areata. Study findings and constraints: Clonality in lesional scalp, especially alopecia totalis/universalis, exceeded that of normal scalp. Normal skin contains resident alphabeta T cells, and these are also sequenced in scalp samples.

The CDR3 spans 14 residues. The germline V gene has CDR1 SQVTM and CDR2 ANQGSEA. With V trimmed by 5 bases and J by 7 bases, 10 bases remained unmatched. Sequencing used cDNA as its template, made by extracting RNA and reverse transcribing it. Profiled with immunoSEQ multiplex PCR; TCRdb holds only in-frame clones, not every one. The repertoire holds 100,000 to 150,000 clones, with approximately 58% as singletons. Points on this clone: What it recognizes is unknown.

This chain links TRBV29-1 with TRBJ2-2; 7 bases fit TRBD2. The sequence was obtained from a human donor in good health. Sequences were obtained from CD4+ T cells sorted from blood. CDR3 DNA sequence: TGCAGCGTTCGTCGGGGGGAGAGAAACGGGGAGCTGTTTTTT. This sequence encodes CSVRRGERNGELFF.